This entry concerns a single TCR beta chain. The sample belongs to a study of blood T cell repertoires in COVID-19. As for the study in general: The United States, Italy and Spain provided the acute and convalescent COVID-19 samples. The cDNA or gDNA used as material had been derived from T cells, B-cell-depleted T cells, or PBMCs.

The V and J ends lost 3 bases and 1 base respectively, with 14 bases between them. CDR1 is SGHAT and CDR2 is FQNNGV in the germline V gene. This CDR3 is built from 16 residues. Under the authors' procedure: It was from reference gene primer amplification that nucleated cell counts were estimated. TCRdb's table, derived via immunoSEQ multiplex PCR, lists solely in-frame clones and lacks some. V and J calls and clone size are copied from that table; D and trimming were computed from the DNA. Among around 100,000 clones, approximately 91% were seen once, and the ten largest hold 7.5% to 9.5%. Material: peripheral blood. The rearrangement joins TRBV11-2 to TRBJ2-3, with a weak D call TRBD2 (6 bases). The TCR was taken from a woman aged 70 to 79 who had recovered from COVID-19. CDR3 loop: CASSFGRDGGTDTQYF. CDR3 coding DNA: TGTGCCAGCAGCTTCGGGCGGGACGGGGGCACAGATACGCAGTATTTT.